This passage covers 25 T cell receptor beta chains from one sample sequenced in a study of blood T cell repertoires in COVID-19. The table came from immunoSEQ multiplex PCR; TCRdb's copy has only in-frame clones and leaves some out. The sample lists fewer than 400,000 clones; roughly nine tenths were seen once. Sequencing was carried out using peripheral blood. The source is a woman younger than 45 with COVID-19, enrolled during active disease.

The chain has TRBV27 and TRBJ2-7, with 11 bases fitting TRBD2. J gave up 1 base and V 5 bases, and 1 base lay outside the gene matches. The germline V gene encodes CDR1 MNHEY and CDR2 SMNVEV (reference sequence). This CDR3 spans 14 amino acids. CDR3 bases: TGTGCCAGCAGTGGGACTAGCGGTTCCTACGAGCAGTACTTC. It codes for CASSGTSGSYEQYF.

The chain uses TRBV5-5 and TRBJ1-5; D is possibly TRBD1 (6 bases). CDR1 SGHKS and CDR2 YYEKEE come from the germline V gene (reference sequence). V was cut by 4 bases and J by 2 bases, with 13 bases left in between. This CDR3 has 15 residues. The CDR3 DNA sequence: TGTGCCAGCAGCCGGACAGAGGCTGGCAATCAGCCCCAGCATTTT. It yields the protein CASSRTEAGNQPQHF.

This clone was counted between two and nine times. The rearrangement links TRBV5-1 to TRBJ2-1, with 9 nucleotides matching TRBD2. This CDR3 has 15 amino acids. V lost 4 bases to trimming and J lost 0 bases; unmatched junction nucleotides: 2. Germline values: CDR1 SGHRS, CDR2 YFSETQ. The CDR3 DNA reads TGCGCCAGCAGCCCGACTAGCGGCTCCTACAATGAGCAGTTCTTC. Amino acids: CASSPTSGSYNEQFF.

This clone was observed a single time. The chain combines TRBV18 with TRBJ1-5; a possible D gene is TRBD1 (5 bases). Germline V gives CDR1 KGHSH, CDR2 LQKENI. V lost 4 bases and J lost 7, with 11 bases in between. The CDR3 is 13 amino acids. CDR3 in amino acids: CASSQGNYQPQHF. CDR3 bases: TGTGCCAGCTCACAGGGGAACTACCAGCCCCAGCATTTT.

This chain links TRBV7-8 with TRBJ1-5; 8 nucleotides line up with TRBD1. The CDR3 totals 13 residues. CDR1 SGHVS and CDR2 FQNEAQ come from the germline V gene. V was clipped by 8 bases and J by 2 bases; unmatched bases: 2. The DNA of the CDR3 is TGTGCCAGCTCGACAGGGGGCAATCAGCCCCAGCATTTT. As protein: CASSTGGNQPQHF.

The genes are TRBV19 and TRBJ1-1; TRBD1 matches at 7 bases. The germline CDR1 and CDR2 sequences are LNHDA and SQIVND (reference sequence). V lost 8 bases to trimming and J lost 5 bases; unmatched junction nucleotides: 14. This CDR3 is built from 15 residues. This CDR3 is CASAGTETSWTEAFF. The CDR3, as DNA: TGTGCCAGTGCCGGGACAGAGACTTCCTGGACTGAAGCTTTCTTT.

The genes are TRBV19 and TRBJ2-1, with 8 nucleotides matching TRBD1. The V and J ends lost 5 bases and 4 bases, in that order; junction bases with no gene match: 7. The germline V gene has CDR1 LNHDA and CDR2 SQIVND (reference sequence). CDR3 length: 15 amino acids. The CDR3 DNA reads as TGTGCCAGTAGTCCCTTGGACAGGGATTACAATGAGCAGTTCTTC. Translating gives CASSPLDRDYNEQFF.

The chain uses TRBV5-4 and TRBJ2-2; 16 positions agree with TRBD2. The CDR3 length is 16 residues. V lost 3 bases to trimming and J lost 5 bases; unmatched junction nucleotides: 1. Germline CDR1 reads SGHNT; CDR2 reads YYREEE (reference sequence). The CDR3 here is CASSSGLAGGTGELFF. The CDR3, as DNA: TGTGCCAGCAGCTCGGGACTAGCGGGAGGGACCGGGGAGCTGTTTTTT.

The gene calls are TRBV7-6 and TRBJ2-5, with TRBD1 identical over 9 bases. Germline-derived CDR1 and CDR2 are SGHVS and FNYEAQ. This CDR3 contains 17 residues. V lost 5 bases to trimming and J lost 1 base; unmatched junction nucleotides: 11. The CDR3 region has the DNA TGTGCCAGCAGCGTCGGGGGTCCGGGACAGGGCCAAGAGACCCAGTACTTC. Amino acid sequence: CASSVGGPGQGQETQYF. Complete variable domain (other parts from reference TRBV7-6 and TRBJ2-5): GAGVSQSPRYKVTKRGQDVALRCDPISGHVSLYWYRQALGQGPEFLTYFNYEAQQDKSGLPNDRFSAERPEGSISTLTIQRTEQRDSAMYRCASSVGGPGQGQETQYFGPGTRLLVL.

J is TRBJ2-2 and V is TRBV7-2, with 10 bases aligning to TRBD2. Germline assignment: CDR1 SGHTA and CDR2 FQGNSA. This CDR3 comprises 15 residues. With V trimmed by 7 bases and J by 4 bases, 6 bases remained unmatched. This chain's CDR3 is CASKREGLSTGELFF. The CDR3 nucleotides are TGTGCCAGCAAGCGGGAGGGCCTTTCCACCGGGGAGCTGTTTTTT. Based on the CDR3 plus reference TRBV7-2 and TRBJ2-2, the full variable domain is GAGVSQSPSNKVTEKGKDVELRCDPISGHTALYWYRQSLGQGLEFLIYFQGNSAPDKSGLPSDRFSAERTGGSVSTLTIQRTQQEDSAVYLCASKREGLSTGELFFGEGSRLTVL.

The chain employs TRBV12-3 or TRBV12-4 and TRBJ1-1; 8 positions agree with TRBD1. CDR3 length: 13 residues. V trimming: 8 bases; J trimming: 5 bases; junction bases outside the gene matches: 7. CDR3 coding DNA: TGTGCCAGCGTCTGGACAGGGTCGACTGAAGCTTTCTTT. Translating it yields CASVWTGSTEAFF.

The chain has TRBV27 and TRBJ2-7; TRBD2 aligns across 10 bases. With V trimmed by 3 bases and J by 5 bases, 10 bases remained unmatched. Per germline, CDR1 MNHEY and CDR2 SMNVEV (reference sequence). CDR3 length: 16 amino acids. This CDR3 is CASSFRKAGGVHEQYF. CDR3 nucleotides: TGTGCCAGCAGTTTCCGAAAAGCGGGAGGGGTTCACGAGCAGTACTTC.

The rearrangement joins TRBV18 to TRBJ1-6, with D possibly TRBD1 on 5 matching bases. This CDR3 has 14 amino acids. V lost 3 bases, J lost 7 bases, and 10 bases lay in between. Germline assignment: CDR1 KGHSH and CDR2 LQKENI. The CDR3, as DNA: TGTGCCAGCTCACCGGCAGGGCTCAATTCACCCCTCCACTTT. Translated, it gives CASSPAGLNSPLHF.

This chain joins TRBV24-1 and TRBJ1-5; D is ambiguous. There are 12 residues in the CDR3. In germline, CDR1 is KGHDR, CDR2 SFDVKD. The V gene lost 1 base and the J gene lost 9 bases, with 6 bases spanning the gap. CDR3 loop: CATSDFYGPQHF. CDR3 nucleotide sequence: TGTGCCACCAGTGATTTTTACGGGCCCCAGCATTTT.

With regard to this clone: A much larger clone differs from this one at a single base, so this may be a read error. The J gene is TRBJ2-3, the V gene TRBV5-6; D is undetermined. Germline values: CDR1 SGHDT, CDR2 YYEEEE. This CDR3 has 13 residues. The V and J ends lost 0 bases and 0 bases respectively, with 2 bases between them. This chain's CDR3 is CASSLASTDTQYF. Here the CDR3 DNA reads TGTGCCAGCAGCTTGGCTAGCACAGATACGCAGTATTTT.

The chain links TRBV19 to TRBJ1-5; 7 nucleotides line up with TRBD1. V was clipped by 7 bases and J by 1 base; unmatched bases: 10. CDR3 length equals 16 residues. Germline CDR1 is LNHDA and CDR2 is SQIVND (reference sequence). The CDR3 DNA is TGTGCCAGTACGGGTTGGACAGGATCAAGCAATCAGCCCCAGCATTTT. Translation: CASTGWTGSSNQPQHF.

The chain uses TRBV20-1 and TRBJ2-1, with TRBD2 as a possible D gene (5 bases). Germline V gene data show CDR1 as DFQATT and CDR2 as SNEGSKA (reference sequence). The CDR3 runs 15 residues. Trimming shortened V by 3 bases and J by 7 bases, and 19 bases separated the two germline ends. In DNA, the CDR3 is TGCAGTGCTAGTGGCCCGGGATCTGGTGGGAATGAGCAGTTCTTC. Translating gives CSASGPGSGGNEQFF.

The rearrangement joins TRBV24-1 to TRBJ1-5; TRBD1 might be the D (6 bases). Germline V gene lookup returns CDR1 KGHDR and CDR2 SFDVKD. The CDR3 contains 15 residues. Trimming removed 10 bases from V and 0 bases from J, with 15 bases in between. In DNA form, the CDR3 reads TGTGCCACGGCGGACAGTGGCAATAGCAATCAGCCCCAGCATTTT. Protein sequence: CATADSGNSNQPQHF.

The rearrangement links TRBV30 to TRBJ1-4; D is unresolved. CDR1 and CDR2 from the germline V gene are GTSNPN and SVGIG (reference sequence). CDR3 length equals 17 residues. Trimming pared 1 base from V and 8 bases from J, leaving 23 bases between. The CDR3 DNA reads TGTGCCTGGAGTGGCACCAGAGGGCAGATTAGAACCGAAAAACTGTTTTTT. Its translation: CAWSGTRGQIRTEKLFF.

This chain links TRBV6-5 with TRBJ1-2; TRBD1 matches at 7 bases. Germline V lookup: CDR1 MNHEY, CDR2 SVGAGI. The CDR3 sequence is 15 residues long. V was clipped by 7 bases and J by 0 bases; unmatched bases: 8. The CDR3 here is CASNPRTGSNYGYTF. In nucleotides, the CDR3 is TGTGCCAGCAACCCCCGGACAGGTTCTAACTATGGCTACACCTTC.

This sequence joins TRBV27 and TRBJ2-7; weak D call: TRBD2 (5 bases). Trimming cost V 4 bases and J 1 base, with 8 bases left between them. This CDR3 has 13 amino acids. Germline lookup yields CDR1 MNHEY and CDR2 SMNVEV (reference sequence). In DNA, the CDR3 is TGTGCCAGCAGTTACGGGATATCCTACGAGCAGTACTTC. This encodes CASSYGISYEQYF.

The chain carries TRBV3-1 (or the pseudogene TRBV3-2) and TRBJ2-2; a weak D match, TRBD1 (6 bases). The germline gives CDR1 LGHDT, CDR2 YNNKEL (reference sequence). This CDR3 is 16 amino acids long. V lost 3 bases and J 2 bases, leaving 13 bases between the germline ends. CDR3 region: CASSQNTGSNTGELFF. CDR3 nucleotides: TGTGCCAGCAGCCAGAATACAGGGTCCAACACCGGGGAGCTGTTTTTT.

CDR3 bases: TGTGCCAGCAGTTTTGGTGGAGGTTATAACTATGGCTACACCTTC. This encodes CASSFGGGYNYGYTF. This chain links TRBV27 with TRBJ1-2, with D unclear. CDR3 length: 15 amino acids. Trimming cost V 3 bases and J 1 base, with 12 bases left between them. CDR1 is MNHEY, CDR2 SMNVEV, per germline (reference sequence).

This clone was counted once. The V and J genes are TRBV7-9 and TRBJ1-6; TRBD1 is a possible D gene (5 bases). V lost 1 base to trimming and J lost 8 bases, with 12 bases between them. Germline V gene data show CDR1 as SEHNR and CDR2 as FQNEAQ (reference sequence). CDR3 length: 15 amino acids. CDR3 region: CASSLGRVDDSPLHF. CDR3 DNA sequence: TGTGCCAGCAGCTTAGGCAGGGTAGACGATTCACCCCTCCACTTT.

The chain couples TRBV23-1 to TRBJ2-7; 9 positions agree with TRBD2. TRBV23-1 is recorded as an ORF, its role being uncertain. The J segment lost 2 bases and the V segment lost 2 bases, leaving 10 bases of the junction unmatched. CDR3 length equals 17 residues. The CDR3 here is CASSQPPWREGPYEQYF. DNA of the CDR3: TGCGCCAGCAGTCAACCCCCTTGGCGGGAGGGCCCCTACGAGCAGTACTTC.